The 17 T cell receptor beta chains below come from one sample, sequenced in a study of glioma-infiltrating T cells after dendritic cell vaccination. Sequenced by immunoSEQ multiplex PCR; TCRdb stores in-frame clones only, minus some. Of more than 9,000 clones listed, more than 75% are singletons. Time point in this sample: after dendritic cell vaccination, including at tumor progression/relapse. The specimen comprised blood, sampled after dendritic cell vaccination. These receptors all come from a human donor with glioblastoma.

The V and J genes are TRBV30 and TRBJ1-3, with 8 bases aligning to TRBD1. The length of the CDR3 is 15 residues. V lost 5 bases and J lost 2; bases outside the gene matches: 8. The germline V gene has CDR1 GTSNPN and CDR2 SVGIG (reference sequence). CDR3 region: CAWETGGPTGNTIYF. The CDR3 DNA reads as TGTGCCTGGGAAACAGGGGGACCCACTGGAAACACCATATATTTT.

J is TRBJ2-7 and V is TRBV7-9; D unclear. The CDR3 extends over 15 amino acids. V was pared by 5 bases and J by 5 bases, with 19 bases between. The germline CDR1 and CDR2 sequences are SEHNR and FQNEAQ (reference sequence). The CDR3 nucleotides are TGTGCCAGCAGCCCATCCCATACGGTTGTCCACGAGCAGTACTTC. Residues: CASSPSHTVVHEQYF.

The V call is TRBV2, the J call TRBJ2-1; no clear D gene. V was clipped by 2 bases and J by 8 bases, with 7 bases between them. CDR1 and CDR2 (germline): SNHLY, FYNNEI. The CDR3 length is 12 residues. The CDR3, as DNA: TGTGCCAGCAGTGAAACGGTCCATGAGCAGTTCTTC. This sequence encodes CASSETVHEQFF.

The rearrangement links TRBV7-9 to TRBJ2-5; 7 positions match TRBD1. This CDR3 is 14 amino acids long. Germline V gene lookup returns CDR1 SEHNR and CDR2 FQNEAQ (reference sequence). V lost 4 bases to trimming and J lost 4 bases; unmatched junction nucleotides: 6. CDR3 DNA: TGTGCCAGCAGCTCGGACAGGTACATAGAGACCCAGTACTTC. Its protein product is CASSSDRYIETQYF.

The V and J genes are TRBV9 and TRBJ1-3; D remains unclear. The CDR3 contains 11 residues. The germline V gene encodes CDR1 SGDLS and CDR2 YYNGEE. Trimming took off 5 bases at V and 7 bases at J, with 7 bases between the two ends. For the CDR3, the DNA is TGTGCCAGCAGGGGAGGTAACACCATATATTTT. It specifies CASRGGNTIYF.

V gene TRBV30 combines with J gene TRBJ1-1; D remains ambiguous. Trimming removed 1 base from V and 6 bases from J, with 6 bases in between. CDR3 length equals 11 residues. Germline V gene sequence: CDR1 GTSNPN, CDR2 SVGIG (reference sequence). CDR3 residues: CAWSGFAEAFF. The CDR3 region has the DNA TGTGCCTGGAGTGGTTTCGCTGAAGCTTTCTTT.

The chain combines TRBV7-3 with TRBJ2-1; 8 nucleotides match TRBD2. Germline V gene lookup returns CDR1 SGHTA and CDR2 FQGTGA. The CDR3 covers 15 residues. V lost 4 bases, J lost 6 bases, and 8 bases stayed unmatched. CDR3 region: CASSSAGLDGNEQFF. Written as DNA, the CDR3 is TGTGCCAGCAGCTCGGCGGGACTAGATGGCAATGAGCAGTTCTTC.

This chain uses TRBV5-1 with TRBJ2-7, with 9 bases matching TRBD2. The J segment lost 3 bases and the V segment lost 3 bases, leaving 7 bases of the junction unmatched. Germline-derived CDR1 and CDR2 are SGHRS and YFSETQ. This CDR3 region has 15 residues. The CDR3 spells CASSWGGTSSYEQYF. CDR3 sequence (DNA): TGCGCCAGCAGCTGGGGGGGGACTAGCAGCTACGAGCAGTACTTC.

This chain uses TRBV6-1 with TRBJ2-1, with 14 bases matching TRBD2. CDR3 size: 13 residues. Trimming at V came to 4 bases and at J to 12 bases, leaving 2 bases not matched to a gene. CDR1 is MNHNS and CDR2 is SASEGT in the germline V gene. The CDR3 loop reads CASSGLAGGRQFF. The CDR3 DNA reads TGTGCCAGCAGTGGACTAGCGGGAGGGCGGCAGTTCTTC.

The CDR3 region is CASSVGLWTGGSTDTQYF. CDR3 DNA: TGTGCCAGCAGCGTAGGACTTTGGACAGGGGGTAGCACAGATACGCAGTATTTT. The chain couples TRBV9 to TRBJ2-3; 10 nucleotides align to TRBD1. Germline V gene sequence: CDR1 SGDLS, CDR2 YYNGEE. V was clipped by 0 bases and J by 0 bases; unmatched bases: 7. The CDR3 sequence is 18 residues long.

The V and J genes are TRBV18 and TRBJ2-5; 13 positions agree with TRBD2. This CDR3 has 16 amino acids. CDR1 and CDR2 (germline): KGHSH, LQKENI. V lost 3 bases to trimming and J lost 7 bases; unmatched junction nucleotides: 8. CDR3 loop: CASSPAGLAGTGTQYF. CDR3 sequence (DNA): TGTGCCAGCTCACCCGCGGGACTAGCGGGGACCGGGACCCAGTACTTC.

A few counts support this clone. A far larger clone is only one base removed, so a read error is likely. This sample includes further DNA sequences coding for the same CDR3. The chain is built from TRBV6-4 and TRBJ2-7; maybe TRBD2 (6 bases). Germline V gene lookup returns CDR1 MRHNA and CDR2 SNTAGT. This CDR3 spans 15 amino acids. V dropped 3 bases and J dropped 0 bases, with 12 bases sitting between them. The CDR3 here is CASSEYAGPSYEQYF. CDR3 coding DNA: TGTGCCAGCAGTGAGTACGCGGGACCCTCCTACGAGCAGTACTTC.

This clone was observed a single time. The chain joins TRBV19 to TRBJ1-2; maybe TRBD1 (6 bases). There are 13 residues in the CDR3. The germline V gene encodes CDR1 LNHDA and CDR2 SQIVND (reference sequence). Trimming shortened V by 11 bases and J by 2 bases, and 15 bases separated the two germline ends. Here the CDR3 DNA reads TGTGCCGCCGGGGGGGGCAGGAACTATGGCTACACCTTC. Its protein is CAAGGGRNYGYTF.

This chain joins TRBV28 and TRBJ2-2; 12 bases fit TRBD2. The CDR3 sequence is 16 residues long. V shed 7 bases, J shed 4 bases, and the junction held 7 bases outside the gene matches. Germline V gene lookup returns CDR1 MDHEN and CDR2 SYDVKM. CDR3 sequence (DNA): TGTGCCAGCACCCTAGCGGGAGGGCCCGGCACCGGGGAGCTGTTTTTT. This sequence encodes CASTLAGGPGTGELFF.

The CDR3 nucleotides are TGTGCCAGCAGCCGAGAGGGGGGGGCCTACAATGAGCAGTTCTTC. Translating gives CASSREGGAYNEQFF. V gene TRBV11-1 combines with J gene TRBJ2-1; D perhaps matches TRBD2 (7 bases). The V end lost 5 bases, the J end lost 2 bases, and 13 bases lay between the germline ends. This CDR3 contains 15 residues. The germline V gene encodes CDR1 SGHAT and CDR2 FQDESV (reference sequence).

The chain recombines TRBV19 with TRBJ2-2; the D gene is possibly TRBD1 (6 bases). The CDR3 is 14 amino acids. Germline V lookup: CDR1 LNHDA, CDR2 SQIVND (reference sequence). The V end lost 3 bases, the J end lost 6 bases, and 11 bases lay between the germline ends. The CDR3 loop is CASSMVQGSGELFF. The CDR3 DNA follows: TGTGCCAGTAGTATGGTACAGGGCTCCGGGGAGCTGTTTTTT.

The chain has TRBV7-8 and TRBJ2-1; 13 nucleotides align to TRBD2. Germline CDR1 reads SGHVS; CDR2 reads FQNEAQ. V trimming: 3 bases; J trimming: 8 bases; junction bases outside the gene matches: 16. CDR3 length equals 19 residues. The DNA of the CDR3 is TGTGCCAGCAGCTTTCCGACTAGCGGGAGGATTAGTAGGGTCGATGAGCAGTTCTTC. Translating gives CASSFPTSGRISRVDEQFF.